The 29 T cell receptor beta chains below were found in one sample sequenced in a study of response to subunit inactivated influenza vaccine. TCRdb processed the RT-PCR reads anew with MiXCR; each CDR3 protein has one entry. Of more than 200,000 distinct CDR3 sequences listed, about 12% are singletons. Here the sequenced sample was non-naive T cells sorted from PBMCs, taken roughly 2 weeks before vaccination. All receptors come from a man aged 45-65 years who received an inactivated influenza vaccine.

The sample holds many counts of this clonotype. This chain connects TRBV7-2 to TRBJ2-5; D possibly corresponds to TRBD1 (5 bases). Germline lookup yields CDR1 SGHTA and CDR2 FQGNSA. Between the trimmed V and J ends, which lost 5 bases and 3 bases, there was a span of 13 bases. There are 14 residues in the CDR3. The CDR3 bases are TGTGCCAGCAGCAGAATGCAGGGAAAAGAGACCCAGTACTTC. Residues: CASSRMQGKETQYF.

This clonotype has only a few counts. The rearrangement links TRBV7-8 to TRBJ2-7, with D tentatively TRBD2 (5 bases). Trimming cost V 3 bases and J 4 bases, with 10 bases left between them. Per the germline V gene, CDR1 is SGHVS and CDR2 is FQNEAQ. The CDR3 covers 13 residues. The CDR3 loop is CASSFQSGYEQYF. The CDR3, as DNA: TGTGCCAGCAGCTTTCAAAGCGGATACGAGCAGTACTTC.

This clonotype appeared a few times. The chain has TRBV20-1 and TRBJ2-7, with D perhaps TRBD1 (8 bases). Germline lookup yields CDR1 DFQATT and CDR2 SNEGSKA (reference sequence). The CDR3 runs 15 residues. V gave up 6 bases and J gave up 3 bases, with 21 bases separating them. The CDR3 nucleotides read TGCAGTGCCCAACGGGGAGGGACAGGATTCTACGAGCAGTACTTC. This codes for CSAQRGGTGFYEQYF.

The rearrangement uses TRBV5-4 and TRBJ2-5; TRBD2 agrees at 9 bases. V was pared by 1 base and J by 1 base, with 5 bases of the junction left unmatched. Germline CDR1 and CDR2: SGHNT and YYREEE (reference sequence). This CDR3 has 16 residues. CDR3 sequence (DNA): TGTGCCAGCAGCTTGAGGCGGGGGGGCATCCAAGAGACCCAGTACTTC. It yields the protein CASSLRRGGIQETQYF.

This clonotype showed up many times. The genes are TRBV24-1 and TRBJ2-2; no firm D call. CDR3 length: 15 amino acids. The ends were cut back, 10 bases at V and 2 bases at J, with 16 bases in the middle. Germline CDR1 reads KGHDR; CDR2 reads SFDVKD. In nucleotides, the CDR3 is TGTGCCACAGGCCGAGAAGGGCCCAACACCGGGGAGCTGTTTTTT. This gives the protein CATGREGPNTGELFF.

The V gene is TRBV29-1, the J gene TRBJ2-2; the match to TRBD2 covers 9 bases. This CDR3 is built from 14 residues. V lost 6 bases to trimming and J lost 3 bases; unmatched junction nucleotides: 5. The germline V gene encodes CDR1 SQVTM and CDR2 ANQGSEA. The CDR3 reads CSVLAGMHTGELFF. The CDR3 nucleotides are TGCAGCGTCCTAGCGGGGATGCACACCGGGGAGCTGTTTTTT.

This clonotype has just a few counts. The V gene is TRBV12-3 or TRBV12-4, the J gene TRBJ1-5; D is unclear. The ends were cut back, 6 bases at V and 4 bases at J, with 13 bases in the middle. The CDR3 is made up of 14 amino acids. In DNA, the CDR3 is TGTGCCAGCAGCGGTGTTGATGATAATCAGCCCCAGCATTTT. It encodes CASSGVDDNQPQHF.

The V and J genes are TRBV28 and TRBJ2-1; D is unclear. Trimming pared 3 bases from V and 9 bases from J, leaving 21 bases between. Germline CDR1 is MDHEN and CDR2 is SYDVKM. The CDR3 has 16 amino acids. The CDR3 region is CASSFAPDYPFSEQFF. The CDR3 nucleotides are TGTGCCAGCAGTTTCGCCCCGGATTACCCATTTAGTGAGCAGTTCTTC.

V is TRBV7-6 and J is TRBJ1-2; D perhaps matches TRBD1 (6 bases). This CDR3 has 14 residues. Trimming pared 5 bases from V and 3 bases from J, leaving 13 bases between. Germline V gene data show CDR1 as SGHVS and CDR2 as FNYEAQ. CDR3: CASSPRGADYGYTF. DNA of the CDR3: TGTGCCAGCAGCCCGAGGGGGGCGGACTATGGCTACACCTTC.

V gene TRBV6-2 or TRBV6-3 combines with J gene TRBJ2-7, with D possibly TRBD2 on 5 matching bases. Germline V gene lookup returns CDR1 MNHEY and CDR2 SVGEGT. Trimming left V 2 bases short and J 3 bases short, with 14 bases between. The CDR3 loop spans 15 amino acids. Written as DNA, the CDR3 is TGTGCCAGCAGTTACCCCCCTAGCTGGGGCTACGAGCAGTACTTC. Translated, it gives CASSYPPSWGYEQYF.

This clonotype was recorded a few times. The rearrangement uses TRBV6-1 and TRBJ2-1; a possible D gene is TRBD1 (6 bases). Germline V gives CDR1 MNHNS, CDR2 SASEGT. The CDR3 has 13 amino acids. V was clipped by 6 bases and J by 8 bases, with 14 bases between them. The CDR3 protein is CASRELGAHEQFF. In DNA, the CDR3 is TGTGCCAGCAGGGAACTGGGGGCGCATGAGCAGTTCTTC.

V and J are TRBV20-1 and TRBJ2-7; tentative D call: TRBD2 (8 bases). The CDR3 is made up of 15 amino acids. From germline, CDR1 is DFQATT and CDR2 SNEGSKA (reference sequence). V was clipped by 4 bases and J by 0 bases, with 16 bases between them. Here the CDR3 reads CSATFSGDSSYEQYF. The CDR3 nucleotides are TGCAGTGCTACCTTTAGCGGGGACAGCTCCTACGAGCAGTACTTC.

V is TRBV12-3 or TRBV12-4 and J is TRBJ1-6; 10 positions match TRBD1. Germline trimming cut 6 bases from V and 7 bases from J; bases unmatched to any gene: 9. This CDR3 is built from 16 residues. The CDR3 protein is CASRGDRGIGNSPLHF. CDR3 nucleotides: TGTGCCAGCAGAGGGGACAGGGGAATCGGGAATTCACCCCTCCACTTT.

This clonotype was counted ten times or more. The chain carries TRBV7-8 and TRBJ2-7; TRBD2 might be the D (5 bases). Trimming removed 5 bases at V and 6 bases at J, with 11 bases between. Germline lookup yields CDR1 SGHVS and CDR2 FQNEAQ. The CDR3 has 12 residues. The CDR3 region is CASSPSEAEQYF. In DNA, the CDR3 is TGTGCCAGCAGCCCGTCGGAGGCCGAGCAGTACTTC.

This clonotype was seen many times. The chain employs TRBV7-2 and TRBJ2-1; D gene uncertain. Germline-derived CDR1 and CDR2 are SGHTA and FQGNSA. V was trimmed by 1 base and J by 8 bases, leaving 9 bases between them. This CDR3 comprises 13 residues. DNA for the CDR3: TGTGCCAGCAGCTTAGGACATACGTATGAGCAGTTCTTC. Its translation is CASSLGHTYEQFF.

The gene calls are TRBV30 and TRBJ1-6; D gene uncertain. V was clipped by 2 bases and J by 0 bases, with 8 bases between them. Germline CDR1 and CDR2: GTSNPN and SVGIG (reference sequence). This CDR3 spans 15 amino acids. The CDR3 sequence is CAWSLVSSYNSPLHF. The CDR3 DNA reads TGTGCCTGGAGTTTAGTAAGCTCCTATAATTCACCCCTCCACTTT.

A few counts support this clonotype. The rearrangement uses TRBV5-6 and TRBJ2-7; D tentatively reads TRBD1 or TRBD2 (5 bases each). This CDR3 comprises 13 residues. Germline CDR1 and CDR2: SGHDT and YYEEEE. V was shortened by 4 bases and J by 3 bases, with 11 bases between the two germline ends. CDR3 sequence (DNA): TGTGCCAGCAGCAAGGGACGTCTCTACGAGCAGTACTTC. It translates to CASSKGRLYEQYF. Based on the CDR3 plus reference TRBV5-6 and TRBJ2-7, the full variable domain is DAGVTQSPTHLIKTRGQQVTLRCSPKSGHDTVSWYQQALGQGPQFIFQYYEEEERQRGNFPDRFSGHQFPNYSSELNVNALLLGDSALYLCASSKGRLYEQYFGPGTRLTVT.

V and J are TRBV24-1 and TRBJ2-2, with D unresolved. Germline-derived CDR1 and CDR2 are KGHDR and SFDVKD. The CDR3 loop spans 15 amino acids. V lost 0 bases to trimming and J lost 2 bases, with 6 bases between them. This CDR3 reads CATSDLNTNTGELFF. The DNA for the CDR3 is TGTGCCACCAGTGATTTGAATACCAACACCGGGGAGCTGTTTTTT.

The V call is TRBV20-1, the J call TRBJ2-5, with D uncertain. The CDR3 is 12 residues long. Per the germline V gene, CDR1 is DFQATT and CDR2 is SNEGSKA (reference sequence). The V gene lost 3 bases and the J gene lost 5 bases, with 10 bases spanning the gap. CDR3 residues: CSASATRETQYF. The CDR3 DNA follows: TGCAGTGCTAGTGCGACGCGGGAGACCCAGTACTTC.

There are a few counts of this clonotype. The J gene is TRBJ1-2, the V gene TRBV4-2, with D possibly being TRBD1 (6 bases). Looked up from germline, CDR1 is LGHNA and CDR2 is YNFKEQ. The CDR3 extends over 15 amino acids. The V end lost 3 bases, the J end lost 8 bases, and 19 bases lay between the germline ends. The CDR3 sequence is CASSQEGTISFGYTF. The CDR3 nucleotides are TGTGCCAGCAGCCAGGAAGGGACAATAAGCTTCGGCTACACCTTC.

This clonotype was seen only a few times. The genes are TRBV7-9 and TRBJ2-3; 11 bases line up with TRBD2. Germline V gene data show CDR1 as SEHNR and CDR2 as FQNEAQ (reference sequence). The V and J ends lost 6 bases and 5 bases, in that order; junction bases with no gene match: 10. This CDR3 comprises 16 residues. CDR3 sequence (DNA): TGTGCCAGCAGACCTAATAGCGGGAGGGCCTTAGATACGCAGTATTTT. Its translation: CASRPNSGRALDTQYF.

The CDR3 spells CASSFVGAGTDTQYF. The CDR3 DNA reads as TGTGCCAGCAGCTTTGTTGGAGCGGGGACAGATACGCAGTATTTT. The rearrangement links TRBV7-2 to TRBJ2-3; 7 nucleotides align to TRBD2. CDR1 SGHTA and CDR2 FQGNSA come from the germline V gene. With 3 bases clipped from V and 3 bases from J, the junction kept 6 bases outside the gene matches. The CDR3 extends over 15 amino acids.

As to this clonotype: A much larger clone is a single base away; this may be a read error. The chain has TRBV11-2 and TRBJ2-3; D is tentatively TRBD1 or TRBD2 (5 bases each). CDR3 length: 15 residues. Germline V gives CDR1 SGHAT, CDR2 FQNNGV. The CDR3 region is CASSPGTAYTDTLYF. In nucleotides, the CDR3 is TGTGCCAGCAGTCCCGGGACGGCGTACACAGATACGCTGTATTTT.

V is TRBV20-1 and J is TRBJ2-7, with 11 bases matching TRBD2. Germline-derived CDR1 and CDR2 are DFQATT and SNEGSKA (reference sequence). CDR3 size: 19 residues. In nucleotides, the CDR3 is TGCTGCGCTAGAGAGGCCTACTCACGGGGAGGTAGCGGGAGGGGTGAGCAGTACTTC. Protein sequence: CCAREAYSRGGSGRGEQYF.

This clonotype was detected many times. The CDR3 protein is CASSVDRLMNTEAFF. CDR3 coding DNA: TGTGCCAGCAGCGTTGACCGACTAATGAACACTGAAGCTTTCTTT. The chain recombines TRBV7-2 with TRBJ1-1, with D unresolved. V shed 5 bases and J shed 0 bases, with 13 bases lying between them. The CDR3 runs 15 residues. Per germline, CDR1 SGHTA and CDR2 FQGNSA.

This clonotype was seen repeatedly, ten times or more. The gene calls are TRBV20-1 and TRBJ2-7; perhaps TRBD2 as D (6 bases). The V gene's germline CDR1 is DFQATT and CDR2 SNEGSKA (reference sequence). This CDR3 comprises 14 residues. Trimming removed 6 bases from V and 4 bases from J, with 19 bases in between. DNA of the CDR3: TGCAGTGCCCCATTAGTCTTCGGGGGATACGAGCAGTACTTC. Translating it yields CSAPLVFGGYEQYF.

In nucleotides, the CDR3 is TGTGCCACCAGTGACCCTGACAGGGGGCATACCGGGGAGCTGTTTTTT. Translation: CATSDPDRGHTGELFF. The chain is built from TRBV24-1 and TRBJ2-2, with 10 bases that match TRBD1. This CDR3 has 16 residues. Germline V gene lookup returns CDR1 KGHDR and CDR2 SFDVKD. With 4 bases clipped from V and 5 bases from J, the junction kept 6 bases outside the gene matches.

This clonotype was seen more than once but under ten times. The chain links TRBV6-1 to TRBJ2-5, with 7 bases matching TRBD2. Germline-derived CDR1 and CDR2 are MNHNS and SASEGT. V dropped 5 bases and J dropped 5; count of bases not matched to a gene: 17. This CDR3 spans 17 amino acids. CDR3 nucleotides: TGTGCCAGCAGTCAGGCCAGTTTCGTGGGGGGGACGGAGACCCAGTACTTC. Its protein is CASSQASFVGGTETQYF.

This clonotype appeared many times. The chain has TRBV5-1 and TRBJ2-5, with D perhaps TRBD2 (5 bases). Germline CDR1 and CDR2: SGHRS and YFSETQ. This CDR3 has 13 amino acids. The V end lost 5 bases, the J end lost 0 bases, and 8 bases lay between the germline ends. Here the CDR3 reads CASRPGNQETQYF. CDR3 nucleotide sequence: TGCGCCAGCAGACCGGGGAACCAAGAGACCCAGTACTTC.